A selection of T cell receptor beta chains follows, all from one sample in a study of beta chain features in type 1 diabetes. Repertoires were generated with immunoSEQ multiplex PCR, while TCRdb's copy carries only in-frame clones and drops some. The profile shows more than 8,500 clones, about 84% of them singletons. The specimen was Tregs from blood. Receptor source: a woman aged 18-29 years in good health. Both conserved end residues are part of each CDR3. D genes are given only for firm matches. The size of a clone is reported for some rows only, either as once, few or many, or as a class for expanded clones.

CDR3 DNA: TGTGCCAGCAGTAGACACTTGAACTACGAGCAGTACTTC; CDR3 protein: CASSRHLNYEQYF; J gene: TRBJ2-7; clone size: NA; V gene: TRBV6-1; CDR3 length: 13; D gene: NA
CDR3 DNA: TGTGCCAGCAGCCTGACAGGGTATAATTCACCCCTCCACTTT; CDR3 protein: CASSLTGYNSPLHF; J gene: TRBJ1-6; clone size: NA; V gene: TRBV5-6; CDR3 length: 14; D gene: TRBD1
CDR3 DNA: TGTGCCAGCAGTCAGGGGGACCTTCGTGGCTACACCTTC; CDR3 protein: CASSQGDLRGYTF; J gene: TRBJ1-2; clone size: NA; V gene: TRBV6-5; CDR3 length: 13; D gene: TRBD1
CDR3 DNA: TGCGCCAGCAGCCCTCTCGATAGCTCCTACAATGAGCAGTTCTTC; CDR3 protein: CASSPLDSSYNEQFF; J gene: TRBJ2-1; clone size: NA; V gene: TRBV4-1; CDR3 length: 15; D gene: NA
CDR3 DNA: TGTGCCAGCAGCCCCACGGGACAAGGCACAGATACGCAGTATTTT; CDR3 protein: CASSPTGQGTDTQYF; J gene: TRBJ2-3; clone size: NA; V gene: TRBV7-9; CDR3 length: 15; D gene: NA
CDR3 DNA: TGTGCCAGCAACCTTAGGGGCAGGGGGAACACTGAAGCTTTCTTT; CDR3 protein: CASNLRGRGNTEAFF; J gene: TRBJ1-1; clone size: NA; V gene: TRBV7-8; CDR3 length: 15; D gene: NA
CDR3 DNA: TGTGCCTGCTCGGGACAGGGGAACACCGGGGAGCTGTTTTTT; CDR3 protein: CACSGQGNTGELFF; J gene: TRBJ2-2; clone size: NA; V gene: TRBV30; CDR3 length: 14; D gene: TRBD1
CDR3 DNA: TGCGCCAGCAGCTTGGCCGGCGCGGGAGGGACGGATACGCAGTATTTT; CDR3 protein: CASSLAGAGGTDTQYF; J gene: TRBJ2-3; clone size: NA; V gene: TRBV5-1; CDR3 length: 16; D gene: TRBD2
CDR3 DNA: TGTGCCAGCAGCCACACAGGGTTCGCAGATACGCAGTATTTT; CDR3 protein: CASSHTGFADTQYF; J gene: TRBJ2-3; clone size: NA; V gene: TRBV16; CDR3 length: 14; D gene: NA
CDR3 DNA: TGTGCCAGCAGCTTGTACAGCGGGAGTTGGAATGAGCAGTTCTTC; CDR3 protein: CASSLYSGSWNEQFF; J gene: TRBJ2-1; clone size: NA; V gene: TRBV5-4; CDR3 length: 15; D gene: TRBD2
CDR3 DNA: TGTGCCAGTAGTATCTTGGGGCGGGAGGGCCACAATGAGCAGTTCTTC; CDR3 protein: CASSILGREGHNEQFF; J gene: TRBJ2-1; clone size: NA; V gene: TRBV19; CDR3 length: 16; D gene: TRBD2
CDR3 DNA: TGTGCCAGCAGCCTCACTGACGAGCAGTACTTC; CDR3 protein: CASSLTDEQYF; J gene: TRBJ2-7; clone size: NA; V gene: TRBV7-9; CDR3 length: 11; D gene: NA
CDR3 DNA: TGTGCCAGCAGTGGTTCCTCGACAGGACGTGAAAAACTGTTTTTT; CDR3 protein: CASSGSSTGREKLFF; J gene: TRBJ1-4; clone size: NA; V gene: TRBV6-1; CDR3 length: 15; D gene: NA
CDR3 DNA: TGCGCCAGCAGCTCGGCGGGACAGGGATACAATTCCCCCCTCCACTTT; CDR3 protein: CASSSAGQGYNSPLHF; J gene: TRBJ1-6; clone size: NA; V gene: TRBV5-1; CDR3 length: 16; D gene: TRBD1
CDR3 DNA: TGTGCCAGCAGCAAAACAAAAGACAGCGTCGAGCAGTTCTTC; CDR3 protein: CASSKTKDSVEQFF; J gene: TRBJ2-1; clone size: few; V gene: TRBV11-2; CDR3 length: 14; D gene: NA
CDR3 DNA: TGTGCCAGCAGCCCGGAGGGGGCCCCTGGAAACACCATATATTTT; CDR3 protein: CASSPEGAPGNTIYF; J gene: TRBJ1-3; clone size: NA; V gene: TRBV7-9; CDR3 length: 15; D gene: TRBD1
CDR3 DNA: TGTGCCAGCAGTTACGACGGGAGTGGAGCAGATACGCAGTATTTT; CDR3 protein: CASSYDGSGADTQYF; J gene: TRBJ2-3; clone size: once; V gene: TRBV6-5; CDR3 length: 15; D gene: NA
CDR3 DNA: TGTGCCAGCAGCAGGGGTGGGAAACTGTTTTTT; CDR3 protein: CASSRGGKLFF; J gene: TRBJ1-4; clone size: NA; V gene: TRBV6-5; CDR3 length: 11; D gene: NA
CDR3 DNA: TGTGCCAGCAGCGTCTTTGCGGGAGTGGGGGAGACCCAGTACTTC; CDR3 protein: CASSVFAGVGETQYF; J gene: TRBJ2-5; clone size: NA; V gene: TRBV9; CDR3 length: 15; D gene: TRBD2
CDR3 DNA: TGTGCCAGTAATTTGGGCCAGGCCGTCTTCCTTAGCAATCAGCCCCAGCATTTT; CDR3 protein: CASNLGQAVFLSNQPQHF; J gene: TRBJ1-5; clone size: once; V gene: TRBV19; CDR3 length: 18; D gene: NA
CDR3 DNA: TGTGCCACCAGGGCCCAACAGGGCACCCAGTACTTC; CDR3 protein: CATRAQQGTQYF; J gene: TRBJ2-5; clone size: NA; V gene: TRBV15; CDR3 length: 12; D gene: NA
CDR3 DNA: TGCAGCTTCCGGGACAGCGGGGAGCTGTTTTTT; CDR3 protein: CSFRDSGELFF; J gene: TRBJ2-2; clone size: NA; V gene: TRBV29-1; CDR3 length: 11; D gene: TRBD1
CDR3 DNA: TGTGCCGGTGCGACAAGCTACGAGCAGTACTTC; CDR3 protein: CAGATSYEQYF; J gene: TRBJ2-7; clone size: NA; V gene: TRBV30; CDR3 length: 11; D gene: NA
CDR3 DNA: TGTGCCAGCAGTTCCCGAGCCGCCGGGGAGCTGTTTTTT; CDR3 protein: CASSSRAAGELFF; J gene: TRBJ2-2; clone size: NA; V gene: TRBV27; CDR3 length: 13; D gene: NA
CDR3 DNA: TGCGCCAGCAGTCAATCAACCAGGCCCCCAACACAACAGAGAGGGGGGGGTTTTTACGAGCAGTACTTC; CDR3 protein: CASSQSTRPPTQQRGGGFYEQYF; J gene: TRBJ2-7; clone size: NA; V gene: TRBV23-1; CDR3 length: 23; D gene: NA
CDR3 DNA: TGTGCCAGCAGCTTAGTGGCGGGAGCAAAAGATACGCAGTATTTT; CDR3 protein: CASSLVAGAKDTQYF; J gene: TRBJ2-3; clone size: NA; V gene: TRBV7-2; CDR3 length: 15; D gene: TRBD2
CDR3 DNA: TGTGCCAGCAGACCCGGACTAGCGGGCCTCTACGAGCAGTACTTC; CDR3 protein: CASRPGLAGLYEQYF; J gene: TRBJ2-7; clone size: NA; V gene: TRBV2; CDR3 length: 15; D gene: TRBD2
CDR3 DNA: TGCGCCAGCAGCCCTGGGGGACTAGCGGGGCAAGAGACCCAGTACTTC; CDR3 protein: CASSPGGLAGQETQYF; J gene: TRBJ2-5; clone size: NA; V gene: TRBV5-1; CDR3 length: 16; D gene: TRBD2
CDR3 DNA: TGTGCCAGCAGTATTACAGGGTTGAACACCTTC; CDR3 protein: CASSITGLNTF; J gene: TRBJ1-2; clone size: NA; V gene: TRBV2; CDR3 length: 11; D gene: NA
CDR3 DNA: TGCAGCGTTGCCACAGGGCGAGGCAATGAGCAGTTCTTC; CDR3 protein: CSVATGRGNEQFF; J gene: TRBJ2-1; clone size: NA; V gene: TRBV29-1; CDR3 length: 13; D gene: NA
CDR3 DNA: TGTGCCAGCTCGGGACAGAACTCCTACGAGCAGTACTTC; CDR3 protein: CASSGQNSYEQYF; J gene: TRBJ2-7; clone size: NA; V gene: TRBV4-2; CDR3 length: 13; D gene: TRBD1
CDR3 DNA: TGCGCCAGCAGCGAAGGTAGCGGGAGTTACGAGCAGTACTTC; CDR3 protein: CASSEGSGSYEQYF; J gene: TRBJ2-7; clone size: NA; V gene: TRBV5-1; CDR3 length: 14; D gene: TRBD2
CDR3 DNA: TGCGCCAGCAGTGAGCGAACACGCCAGCCCCAGCATTTT; CDR3 protein: CASSERTRQPQHF; J gene: TRBJ1-5; clone size: NA; V gene: TRBV10-2; CDR3 length: 13; D gene: NA
CDR3 DNA: TGCGCCAGCAGCTTGGAAACTAGCGGGAGGGCTCTCCCCTACGAGCAGTACTTC; CDR3 protein: CASSLETSGRALPYEQYF; J gene: TRBJ2-7; clone size: NA; V gene: TRBV5-1; CDR3 length: 18; D gene: TRBD2
CDR3 DNA: TGTGCCAGCCGACAGGGGTTAGTCGGGGAGCTGTTTTTT; CDR3 protein: CASRQGLVGELFF; J gene: TRBJ2-2; clone size: NA; V gene: TRBV2; CDR3 length: 13; D gene: TRBD1
CDR3 DNA: TGCGCCAGCAGCCGTCCCAGCGGGGGGTTCTACAATGAGCAGTTCTTC; CDR3 protein: CASSRPSGGFYNEQFF; J gene: TRBJ2-1; clone size: NA; V gene: TRBV5-1; CDR3 length: 16; D gene: TRBD2
CDR3 DNA: TGTGCCAGCAGCGGGGGGCTTACCTACGAGCAGTACTTC; CDR3 protein: CASSGGLTYEQYF; J gene: TRBJ2-7; clone size: NA; V gene: TRBV9; CDR3 length: 13; D gene: NA
CDR3 DNA: TGTGCCAGCAGCGGAGGGACAGGGGTTGCATGGGAGCAGTTCTTC; CDR3 protein: CASSGGTGVAWEQFF; J gene: TRBJ2-1; clone size: NA; V gene: TRBV2; CDR3 length: 15; D gene: TRBD1
CDR3 DNA: TGTGCCAGCGGATCAGCGGGAGTTCTCAATGAGCAGTTCTTC; CDR3 protein: CASGSAGVLNEQFF; J gene: TRBJ2-1; clone size: NA; V gene: TRBV2; CDR3 length: 14; D gene: TRBD2
CDR3 DNA: TGTGCCAGCAGCTTTACTACCCTTGGTTTTAAGCTCTTC; CDR3 protein: CASSFTTLGFKLF; J gene: TRBJ2-1; clone size: NA; V gene: TRBV7-2; CDR3 length: 13; D gene: NA
CDR3 DNA: TGTGCCAGCAGTAGGGGGCCCGGGACGGGTCCTCACAATCAGCCCCAGCATTTT; CDR3 protein: CASSRGPGTGPHNQPQHF; J gene: TRBJ1-5; clone size: NA; V gene: TRBV27; CDR3 length: 18; D gene: TRBD1
CDR3 DNA: TGCGCCAGCAGGCCGGGACAGGGAGTAAGGGGATTCTTC; CDR3 protein: CASRPGQGVRGFF; J gene: TRBJ2-1; clone size: NA; V gene: TRBV10-2; CDR3 length: 13; D gene: TRBD1
CDR3 DNA: TGTGCCAGCAGCTTAGCGGCGGGGGCGATTTACGAGCAGTACTTC; CDR3 protein: CASSLAAGAIYEQYF; J gene: TRBJ2-7; clone size: NA; V gene: TRBV7-9; CDR3 length: 15; D gene: NA
CDR3 DNA: TGTGCCAGCAGCTTAGGAGAAACCCACTATGGCTACACCTTC; CDR3 protein: CASSLGETHYGYTF; J gene: TRBJ1-2; clone size: NA; V gene: TRBV7-9; CDR3 length: 14; D gene: NA
CDR3 DNA: TGCGCCAGCAGAGACAGGGGGACCTCCTACGAGCAGTACTTC; CDR3 protein: CASRDRGTSYEQYF; J gene: TRBJ2-7; clone size: NA; V gene: TRBV10-2; CDR3 length: 14; D gene: TRBD1
CDR3 DNA: TGTGCCAGCAGCTTAGCGCTTCTTTCCCCGGGACTAACGTTCTTC; CDR3 protein: CASSLALLSPGLTFF; J gene: TRBJ2-1; clone size: NA; V gene: TRBV7-2; CDR3 length: 15; D gene: TRBD2
CDR3 DNA: TGTGCCAGCAAATCCGAGGGGGTTCTGCCCCAGCATTTT; CDR3 protein: CASKSEGVLPQHF; J gene: TRBJ1-5; clone size: NA; V gene: TRBV2; CDR3 length: 13; D gene: NA
CDR3 DNA: TGTGCCAGCAGTTTATCCCCCCTGGACTTTATGAACACTGAAGCTTTCTTT; CDR3 protein: CASSLSPLDFMNTEAFF; J gene: TRBJ1-1; clone size: NA; V gene: TRBV27; CDR3 length: 17; D gene: NA
CDR3 DNA: TGTGCCAGCAGCGGGTATAGCGGGAGGCTGGTCGAGCAGTACTTC; CDR3 protein: CASSGYSGRLVEQYF; J gene: TRBJ2-7; clone size: once; V gene: TRBV9; CDR3 length: 15; D gene: TRBD2